The source of this T cell receptor beta chain is a study of blood T cell repertoires in COVID-19. The repertoire was sequenced with immunoSEQ multiplex PCR; TCRdb's copy has only in-frame clones and lacks some. The profile shows about 350,000 clones, over 85% of them singletons. Trimming at V came to 6 bases and at J to 0 bases, leaving 4 bases not matched to a gene. CDR3 length: 15 residues. Germline V lookup: CDR1 MNHEY, CDR2 SVGAGI. The rearrangement uses TRBV6-5 and TRBJ2-7; 11 nucleotides agree with TRBD1. The source material was peripheral blood. The receptor was isolated from a woman aged 55-70 years with COVID-19, enrolled during active disease. CDR3 protein: CASSWDRGSSYEQYF. CDR3 DNA sequence: TGTGCCAGCAGCTGGGACAGGGGGAGCTCCTACGAGCAGTACTTC.